The rows below give T cell receptor beta chains drawn from one sample of a study of blood T cell repertoires in COVID-19. Produced via immunoSEQ multiplex PCR; TCRdb's table is partial and in-frame only. This sample has about 220,000 clones, with approximately 83% found just once. The source material was PBMCs or T cells enriched from blood (not recorded which). Receptors originate from a middle-aged woman with acute COVID-19. Each CDR3 is given with its conserved first and last residue. D genes are given only for firm matches. Some rows have no size entry. The others give once, few or many, or a class for an expanded clone.

TRBJ2-2	TRBD1	.	TRBV18	TGTGCCAGCTCACCCCGCGGGACAGGAATTAACACCGGGGAGCTGTTTTTT	CASSPRGTGINTGELFF
TRBJ2-1	TRBD2	.	TRBV3-1/TRBV3-2	TGTGCCAGCAGCCCCGGACTAGCGGGAGGTAATGAGCAGTTCTTC	CASSPGLAGGNEQFF
TRBJ1-1	TRBD1	.	TRBV6-5	TGTGCCAGCAGGAAGGACAGGATGAACACTGAAGCTTTCTTT	CASRKDRMNTEAFF
TRBJ1-4	.	.	TRBV10-3	TGTGCCATCAGTCCCGCAGGGGCAACTAATGAAAAACTGTTTTTT	CAISPAGATNEKLFF
TRBJ1-1	TRBD1	.	TRBV19	TGTGCCAGTAGTACCCTCTCCTCAGGGGGAACTGAAGCTTTCTTT	CASSTLSSGGTEAFF
TRBJ1-2	TRBD1	.	TRBV28	TGTGCCAGCAGTTTATTTCGGACAGGAGACTACACCTTC	CASSLFRTGDYTF
TRBJ1-2	.	.	TRBV5-1	TGCGCCAGCAGCTTGCGTCCGAGGGCTGACTATGGCTACACCTTC	CASSLRPRADYGYTF
TRBJ2-3	TRBD1	.	TRBV7-9	TGTGCCAGCAGCTTAGGGGACAGGGTTTATGATACGCAGTATTTT	CASSLGDRVYDTQYF
TRBJ1-4	TRBD1	.	TRBV13	TGTGCCAGCAGCTCCCAGGGGGTAACTAATGAAAAACTGTTTTTT	CASSSQGVTNEKLFF
TRBJ1-4	TRBD1	.	TRBV28	TGTGCCAGCAGTCAAGGGGACAGGGGGAATGAAAAACTGTTTTTT	CASSQGDRGNEKLFF
TRBJ1-4	.	.	TRBV7-9	TGTGCCAGCAGCTCAGCTGGGGGCGACAGGCTGTTTTTT	CASSSAGGDRLFF
TRBJ2-5	TRBD2	.	TRBV7-7	TGTGCCAGCAGCTTAGGACTAGCGGCCTGGGGAGAGACCCAGTACTTC	CASSLGLAAWGETQYF
TRBJ2-2	TRBD2	.	TRBV5-1	TGCGCCAGCAGCTCCGGGGGGGCCCTTTCCGGGGAGCTGTTTTTT	CASSSGGALSGELFF
TRBJ1-2	.	once	TRBV7-8	TGTGCCAGCAGCTTATGGTCCGAGAACTATGGCTACACCTTC	CASSLWSENYGYTF
TRBJ2-5	TRBD1	.	TRBV5-1	TGCGCCAGCAGCTTGGAGGGACAGAGCCTTTCGGGGACCCAGTACTTC	CASSLEGQSLSGTQYF
TRBJ2-2	TRBD2	.	TRBV4-2	TGTGCCAGCAGCCGAATTGGAGCGGGAGAAGGTACCGGGGAGCTGTTTTTT	CASSRIGAGEGTGELFF
TRBJ1-3	TRBD1	.	TRBV6-5	TGTGCCAGCAGCGGACAGGGGCTGGCTGGAAACACCATATATTTT	CASSGQGLAGNTIYF
TRBJ2-3	TRBD2	.	TRBV10-2	TGCGCCAGCAGTATGGGGCTAGCGGGAGGGGCAGATACGCAGTATTTT	CASSMGLAGGADTQYF
TRBJ1-3	TRBD1	.	TRBV18	TGTGCCAGCTCACCGGACAGGGGAAACACCATATATTTT	CASSPDRGNTIYF
TRBJ1-1	TRBD1	.	TRBV19	TGTGCCAGTAGTACGGGACAGGGGCGAACTGAAGCTTTCTTT	CASSTGQGRTEAFF
TRBJ1-4	.	once	TRBV30	TGTGCCTGGAGTCAACCCGGGATCTATCTCTCTAATGAAAAACTGTTTTTT	CAWSQPGIYLSNEKLFF
TRBJ1-2	.	.	TRBV28	TGTGCCAGCAGTTTAAACGGCTATGGCTACACCTTC	CASSLNGYGYTF
TRBJ2-7	.	.	TRBV5-8	TGTGCCAGCAGCTTGACAGGGTCCTACGAGCAGTACTTC	CASSLTGSYEQYF
TRBJ2-5	TRBD1	few	TRBV5-4	TGTGCCAGCAGCTTGGAACCCCCGGGACAGGGGACCCAAGAGACCCAGTACTTC	CASSLEPPGQGTQETQYF
TRBJ1-2	.	.	TRBV5-6	TGTGCCAGCAGCATCCGGACTGGCAGGGGCTACACCTTC	CASSIRTGRGYTF
TRBJ2-2	TRBD1	.	TRBV28	TGTGCCAGCAGTAGCCCAGGGGGCTCGAACACCGGGGAGCTGTTTTTT	CASSSPGGSNTGELFF
TRBJ2-5	TRBD2	.	TRBV10-3	TGTGCCATCAGTGAGCCGGGGGGGGTTAAGGAAGAGACCCAGTACTTC	CAISEPGGVKEETQYF
TRBJ2-1	TRBD2	.	TRBV11-2	TGTGCCAGCAGCCCTACTAGCGGGAGCCGCAATGAGCAGTTCTTC	CASSPTSGSRNEQFF
TRBJ2-1	TRBD2	.	TRBV7-2	TGTGCCAGCAGCCCCCGGACTAGCGGGAGTTCTTACAATGAGCAGTTCTTC	CASSPRTSGSSYNEQFF
TRBJ2-2	.	.	TRBV9	TGTGCCAGCAGCGTATCGGTTAACACCGGGGAGCTGTTTTTT	CASSVSVNTGELFF
TRBJ2-5	TRBD1	few	TRBV5-1	TGCGCCAGCAACAGGGGAGAGACCCAGTACTTC	CASNRGETQYF
TRBJ2-1	TRBD2	.	TRBV3-1/TRBV3-2	TGTGCCAGCAGCCGCCAAAGCGGGACCTACAATGAGCAGTTCTTC	CASSRQSGTYNEQFF
TRBJ1-2	TRBD1	.	TRBV2	TGTGCCAGCAGCCTCGACAGGGGGCGCGGGTATGGCTACACCTTC	CASSLDRGRGYGYTF
TRBJ1-2	TRBD1	once	TRBV7-3	TGTGCCAGCAGCCTTACCCCCCCAGACAGGGTTGGTGGCTACACCTTC	CASSLTPPDRVGGYTF
TRBJ1-3	.	few	TRBV12-3/TRBV12-4	TGTGCCAGCAGTTTATCCTCCGGTCGCACCATATATTTT	CASSLSSGRTIYF
TRBJ1-4	.	.	TRBV7-9	TGTGCCAGCAGCTTATTGGAGACCTCAACTAATGAAAAACTGTTTTTT	CASSLLETSTNEKLFF
TRBJ2-7	.	.	TRBV27	TGTGCCAGCAGTTCCCCACTTGACTACGAGCAGTACTTC	CASSSPLDYEQYF
TRBJ2-5	.	.	TRBV5-1	TGCGCCAGCCCCGGCAGGGCGGCTTTTAGGGACCAAGAGACCCAGTACTTC	CASPGRAAFRDQETQYF
TRBJ1-3	TRBD1	.	TRBV7-2	TGTGCCAGCAGCCCCCGGGACAGGAGGGAGAGAAACACCATATATTTT	CASSPRDRRERNTIYF